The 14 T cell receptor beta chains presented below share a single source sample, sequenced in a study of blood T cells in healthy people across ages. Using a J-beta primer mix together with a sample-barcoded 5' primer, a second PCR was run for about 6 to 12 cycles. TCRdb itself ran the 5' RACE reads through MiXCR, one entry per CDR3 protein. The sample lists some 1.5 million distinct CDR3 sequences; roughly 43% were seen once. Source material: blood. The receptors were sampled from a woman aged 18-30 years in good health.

This chain's CDR3 is CASSDRGYTEAFF. DNA of the CDR3: TGTGCCAGCAGTGATCGGGGTTACACTGAAGCTTTCTTT. The V and J genes are TRBV2 and TRBJ1-1; D is unclear. This CDR3 comprises 13 residues. Trimming pared 3 bases from V and 3 bases from J, leaving 8 bases between. CDR1 is SNHLY and CDR2 is FYNNEI in the germline V gene.

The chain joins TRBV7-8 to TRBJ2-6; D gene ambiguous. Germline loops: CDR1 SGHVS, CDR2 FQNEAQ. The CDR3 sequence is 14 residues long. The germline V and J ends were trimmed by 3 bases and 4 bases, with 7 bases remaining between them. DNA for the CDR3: TGTGCCAGCAGCTTCCCTCTGGGGGCCAACGTCCTGACTTTC. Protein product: CASSFPLGANVLTF.

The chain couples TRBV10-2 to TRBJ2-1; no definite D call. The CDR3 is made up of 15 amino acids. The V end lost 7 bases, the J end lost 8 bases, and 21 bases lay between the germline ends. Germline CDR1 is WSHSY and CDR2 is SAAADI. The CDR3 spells CASTGALDRRDEQFF. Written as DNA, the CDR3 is TGCGCCAGCACCGGAGCCCTCGACCGTCGGGATGAGCAGTTCTTC.

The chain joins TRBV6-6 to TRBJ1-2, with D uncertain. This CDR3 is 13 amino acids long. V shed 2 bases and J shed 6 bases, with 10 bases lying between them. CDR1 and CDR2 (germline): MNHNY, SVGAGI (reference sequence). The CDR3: CASSYLETDGYTF. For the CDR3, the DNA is TGTGCCAGCAGTTACCTCGAAACCGATGGCTACACCTTC.

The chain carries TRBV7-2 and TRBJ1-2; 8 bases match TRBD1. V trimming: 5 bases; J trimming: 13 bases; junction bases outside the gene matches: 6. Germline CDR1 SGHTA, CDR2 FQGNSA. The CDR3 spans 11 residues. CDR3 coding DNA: TGTGCCAGCAGCCCCAGGGGGCTCTTCACCTTC. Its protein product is CASSPRGLFTF.

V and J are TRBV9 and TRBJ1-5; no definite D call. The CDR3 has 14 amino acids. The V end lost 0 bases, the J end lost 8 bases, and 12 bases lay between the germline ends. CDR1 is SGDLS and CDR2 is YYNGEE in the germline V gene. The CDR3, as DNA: TGTGCCAGCAGCGTAGCCGGGGTTTCCGAGCCCCAGCATTTT. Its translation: CASSVAGVSEPQHF.

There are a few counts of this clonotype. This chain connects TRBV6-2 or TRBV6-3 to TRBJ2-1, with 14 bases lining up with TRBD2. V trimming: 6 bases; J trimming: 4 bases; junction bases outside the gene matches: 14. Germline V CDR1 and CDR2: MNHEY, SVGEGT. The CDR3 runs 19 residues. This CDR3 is CASRPRIGTSGSIYNEQFF. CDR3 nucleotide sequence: TGTGCCAGCAGGCCCCGTATCGGGACTAGCGGGAGTATTTACAATGAGCAGTTCTTC.

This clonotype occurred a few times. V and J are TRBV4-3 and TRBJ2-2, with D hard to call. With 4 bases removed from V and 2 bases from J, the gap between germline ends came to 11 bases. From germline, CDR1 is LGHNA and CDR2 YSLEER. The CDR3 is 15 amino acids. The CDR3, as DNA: TGCGCCAGCAGCCGGGGTGGGGTAAACACCGGGGAGCTGTTTTTT. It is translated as CASSRGGVNTGELFF.

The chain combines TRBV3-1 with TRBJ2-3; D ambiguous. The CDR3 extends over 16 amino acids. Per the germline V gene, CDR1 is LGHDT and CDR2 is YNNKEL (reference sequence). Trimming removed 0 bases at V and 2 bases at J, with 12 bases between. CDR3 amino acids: CASSQEGSRSTDTQYF. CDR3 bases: TGTGCCAGCAGCCAAGAGGGATCCCGCTCCACAGATACGCAGTATTTT.

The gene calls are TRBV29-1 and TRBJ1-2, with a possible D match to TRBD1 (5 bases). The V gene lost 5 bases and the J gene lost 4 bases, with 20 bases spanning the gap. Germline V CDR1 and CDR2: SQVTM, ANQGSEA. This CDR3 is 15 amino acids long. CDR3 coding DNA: TGCAGCGTTCCGACGACGCCCCGGGACGGCTATGGCTACACCTTC. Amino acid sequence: CSVPTTPRDGYGYTF.

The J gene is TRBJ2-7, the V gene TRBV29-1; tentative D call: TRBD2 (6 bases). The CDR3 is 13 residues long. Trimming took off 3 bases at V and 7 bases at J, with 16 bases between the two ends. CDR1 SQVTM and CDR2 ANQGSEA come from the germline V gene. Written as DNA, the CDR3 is TGCAGCGTTGATGGCGGGGATACTCTGGAGCAGTACTTC. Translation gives CSVDGGDTLEQYF.

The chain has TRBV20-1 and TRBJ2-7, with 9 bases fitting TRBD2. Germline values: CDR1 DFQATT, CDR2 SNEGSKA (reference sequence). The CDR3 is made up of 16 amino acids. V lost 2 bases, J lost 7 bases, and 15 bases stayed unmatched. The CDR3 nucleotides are TGCAGTGCTAGAAAGCGAGCGGGAGGTTCCTACAATGAGCAGTACTTC. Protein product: CSARKRAGGSYNEQYF.

CDR3 nucleotides: TGCAGTGCTAGGGCCCCAGGGTGTGCGCAGTATTTT. Its translation is CSARAPGCAQYF. The chain couples TRBV20-1 to TRBJ2-3; perhaps TRBD1 as D (5 bases). The germline CDR1 and CDR2 sequences are DFQATT and SNEGSKA (reference sequence). The CDR3 is made up of 12 amino acids. With 3 bases removed from V and 10 bases from J, the gap between germline ends came to 14 bases.

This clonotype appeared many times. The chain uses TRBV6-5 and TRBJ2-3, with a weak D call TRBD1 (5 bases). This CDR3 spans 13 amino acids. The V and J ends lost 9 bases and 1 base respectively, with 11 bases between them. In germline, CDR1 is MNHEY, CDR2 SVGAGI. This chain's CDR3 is CASKFRGTDTQYF. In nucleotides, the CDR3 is TGTGCCAGTAAATTCAGGGGCACAGATACGCAGTATTTT.